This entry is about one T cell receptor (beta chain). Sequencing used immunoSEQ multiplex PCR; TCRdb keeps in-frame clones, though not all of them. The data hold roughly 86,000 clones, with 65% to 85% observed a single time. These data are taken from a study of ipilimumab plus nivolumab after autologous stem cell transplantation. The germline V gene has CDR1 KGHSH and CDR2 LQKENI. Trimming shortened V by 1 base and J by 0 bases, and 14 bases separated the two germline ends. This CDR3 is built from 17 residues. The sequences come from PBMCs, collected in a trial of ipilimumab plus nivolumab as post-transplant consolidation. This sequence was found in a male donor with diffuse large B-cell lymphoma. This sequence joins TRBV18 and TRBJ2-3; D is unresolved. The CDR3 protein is CASSPLERFKSTDTQYF. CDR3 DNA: TGTGCCAGCTCACCACTAGAACGATTCAAGAGCACAGATACGCAGTATTTT.